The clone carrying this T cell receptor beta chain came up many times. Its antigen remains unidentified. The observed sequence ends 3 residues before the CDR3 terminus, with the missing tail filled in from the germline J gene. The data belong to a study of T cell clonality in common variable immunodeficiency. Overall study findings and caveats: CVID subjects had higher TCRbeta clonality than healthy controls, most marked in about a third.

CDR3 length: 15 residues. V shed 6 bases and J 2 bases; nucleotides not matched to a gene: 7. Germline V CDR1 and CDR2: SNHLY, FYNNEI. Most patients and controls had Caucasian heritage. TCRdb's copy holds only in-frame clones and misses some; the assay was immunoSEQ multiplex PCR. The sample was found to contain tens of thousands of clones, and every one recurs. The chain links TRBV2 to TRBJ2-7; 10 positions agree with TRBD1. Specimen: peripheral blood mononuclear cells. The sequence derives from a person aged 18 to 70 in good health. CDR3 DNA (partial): TGTGCCAGCAGGGGGGACAGGGGTCCCGCCTACGAG. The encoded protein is CASRGDRGPAYE. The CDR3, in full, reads CASRGDRGPAYEQYF.